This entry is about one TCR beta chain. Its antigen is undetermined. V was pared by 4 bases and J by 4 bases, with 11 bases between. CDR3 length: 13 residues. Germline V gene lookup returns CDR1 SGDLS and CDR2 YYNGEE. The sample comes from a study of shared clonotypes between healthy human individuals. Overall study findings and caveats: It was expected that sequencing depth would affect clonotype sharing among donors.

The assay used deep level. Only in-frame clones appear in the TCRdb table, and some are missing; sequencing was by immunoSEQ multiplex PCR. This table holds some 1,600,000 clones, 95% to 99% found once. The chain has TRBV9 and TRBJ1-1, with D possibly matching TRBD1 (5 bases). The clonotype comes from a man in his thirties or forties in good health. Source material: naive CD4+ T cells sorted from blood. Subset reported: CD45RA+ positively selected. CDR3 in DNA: TGTGCCAGCAGCTACAGGTGGGGCACTGAAGCTTTCTTT. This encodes CASSYRWGTEAFF.